This entry lists 2 T cell receptor beta chains sequenced from one sample in a study of regulatory T cells in long-lasting Graves disease. Indicated time point: newly diagnosed GD, antithyroid drugs for less than 3 months. Making the TCR library involved RNA that had been extracted from PBMCs. Relying on iRepertoire HTBI primers and Arm-PCR of CDR3 regions, the team built TCR beta libraries. TCRdb reanalysed the multiplex PCR reads using MiXCR and keeps one entry per CDR3 protein. The data hold hundreds of thousands of distinct CDR3 sequences, with roughly 15% observed a single time. These same data were also listed under a study on T cells in Graves' hyperthyroidism and ophthalmopathy.

Sequenced here: peripheral blood mononuclear cells (PBMCs), sampled at new diagnosis, from a patient treated with antithyroid drugs. These receptors were taken from a woman aged 35 to 49 with Graves disease.

This clonotype showed up many times. The V gene is TRBV2, the J gene TRBJ2-1; weak D call: TRBD2 (6 bases). Trimming left V 3 bases short and J 2 bases short, with 14 bases between. This CDR3 contains 16 residues. Germline values: CDR1 SNHLY, CDR2 FYNNEI. The CDR3 DNA follows: TGTGCCAGCAGTGATGGTGTTAGCGGAGCCTACAATGAGCAGTTCTTC. Protein: CASSDGVSGAYNEQFF.

This clonotype was seen ten or more times. This rearrangement joins TRBV28 to TRBJ2-7; possibly TRBD2 for D (5 bases). The length of the CDR3 is 16 residues. V was shortened by 6 bases and J by 4 bases, with 22 bases between the two germline ends. Germline loops: CDR1 MDHEN, CDR2 SYDVKM. CDR3 DNA sequence: TGTGCCAGCAGCCCGTCCGAGGGAGTTTTGTCGTACGAGCAGTACTTC. Amino acid sequence: CASSPSEGVLSYEQYF.